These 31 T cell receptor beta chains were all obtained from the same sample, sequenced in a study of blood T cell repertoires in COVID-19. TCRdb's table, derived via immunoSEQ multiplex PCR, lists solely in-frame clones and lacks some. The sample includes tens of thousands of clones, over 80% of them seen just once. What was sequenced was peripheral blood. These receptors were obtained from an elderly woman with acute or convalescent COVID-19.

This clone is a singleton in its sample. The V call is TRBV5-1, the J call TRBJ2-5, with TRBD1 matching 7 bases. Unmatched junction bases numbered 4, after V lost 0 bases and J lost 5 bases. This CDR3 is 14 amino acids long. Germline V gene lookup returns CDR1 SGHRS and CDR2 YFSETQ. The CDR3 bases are TGCGCCAGCAGCTTGGAGACAGGGCTGGAGACCCAGTACTTC. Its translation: CASSLETGLETQYF.

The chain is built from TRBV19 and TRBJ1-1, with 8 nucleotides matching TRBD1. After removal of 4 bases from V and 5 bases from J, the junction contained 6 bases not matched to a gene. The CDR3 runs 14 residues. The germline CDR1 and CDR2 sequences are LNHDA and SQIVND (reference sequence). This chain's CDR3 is CASSTQGGNTEAFF. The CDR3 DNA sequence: TGTGCCAGTAGTACACAGGGGGGCAATACTGAAGCTTTCTTT. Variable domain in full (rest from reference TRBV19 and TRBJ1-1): DGGITQSPKYLFRKEGQNVTLSCEQNLNHDAMYWYRQDPGQGLRLIYYSQIVNDFQKGDIAEGYSVSREKKESFPLTVTSAQKNPTAFYLCASSTQGGNTEAFFGQGTRLTVV.

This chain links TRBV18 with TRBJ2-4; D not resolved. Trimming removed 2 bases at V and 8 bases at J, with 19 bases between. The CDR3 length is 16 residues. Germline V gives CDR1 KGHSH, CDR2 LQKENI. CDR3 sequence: CASSPSNAQRRDIQYF. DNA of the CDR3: TGTGCCAGCTCACCATCAAACGCCCAAAGACGGGACATTCAGTACTTC.

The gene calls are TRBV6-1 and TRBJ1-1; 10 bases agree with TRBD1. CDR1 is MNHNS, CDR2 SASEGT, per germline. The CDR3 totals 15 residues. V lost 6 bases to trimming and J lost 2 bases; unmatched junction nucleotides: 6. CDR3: CASRHGQGGNTEAFF. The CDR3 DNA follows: TGTGCCAGCAGGCATGGACAGGGGGGCAACACTGAAGCTTTCTTT.

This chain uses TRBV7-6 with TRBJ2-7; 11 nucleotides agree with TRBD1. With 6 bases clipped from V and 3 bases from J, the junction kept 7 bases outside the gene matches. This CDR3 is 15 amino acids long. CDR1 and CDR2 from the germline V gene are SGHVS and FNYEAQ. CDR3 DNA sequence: TGTGCCAGCAGACCAGGGACAGGGGGAAACTACGAGCAGTACTTC. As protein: CASRPGTGGNYEQYF.

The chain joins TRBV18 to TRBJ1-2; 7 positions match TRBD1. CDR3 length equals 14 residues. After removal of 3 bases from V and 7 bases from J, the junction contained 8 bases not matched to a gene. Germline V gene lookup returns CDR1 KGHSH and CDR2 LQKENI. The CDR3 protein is CASSPGTEGFGYTF. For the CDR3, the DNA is TGTGCCAGCTCACCTGGGACAGAGGGGTTTGGCTACACCTTC.

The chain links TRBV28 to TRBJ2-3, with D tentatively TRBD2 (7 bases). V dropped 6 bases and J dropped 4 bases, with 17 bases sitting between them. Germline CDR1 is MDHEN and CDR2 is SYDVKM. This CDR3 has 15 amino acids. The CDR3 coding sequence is TGTGCCAGCAGACCGGCCGGGGGGCCTGCAGATACGCAGTATTTT. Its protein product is CASRPAGGPADTQYF.

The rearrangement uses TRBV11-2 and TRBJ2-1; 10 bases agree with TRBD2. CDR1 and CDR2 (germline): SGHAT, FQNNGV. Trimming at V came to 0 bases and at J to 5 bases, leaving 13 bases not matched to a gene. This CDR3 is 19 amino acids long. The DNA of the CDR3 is TGTGCCAGCAGCTTAGATTCGTTTCGAGCGGGAGGGCCTAACAATGAGCAGTTCTTC. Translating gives CASSLDSFRAGGPNNEQFF.

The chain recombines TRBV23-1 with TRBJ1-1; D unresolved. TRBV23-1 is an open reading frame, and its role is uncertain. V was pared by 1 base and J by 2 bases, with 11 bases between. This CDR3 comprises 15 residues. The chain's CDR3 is CASSQYGGNNTEAFF. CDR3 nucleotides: TGCGCCAGCAGTCAATACGGCGGTAACAACACTGAAGCTTTCTTT.

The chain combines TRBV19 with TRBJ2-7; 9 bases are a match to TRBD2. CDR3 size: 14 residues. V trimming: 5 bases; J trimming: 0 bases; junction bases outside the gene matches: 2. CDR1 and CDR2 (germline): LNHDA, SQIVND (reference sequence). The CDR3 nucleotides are TGTGCCAGTAGTCCGGGACTAGCCTCCTACGAGCAGTACTTC. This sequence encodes CASSPGLASYEQYF. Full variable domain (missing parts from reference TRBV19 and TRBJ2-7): DGGITQSPKYLFRKEGQNVTLSCEQNLNHDAMYWYRQDPGQGLRLIYYSQIVNDFQKGDIAEGYSVSREKKESFPLTVTSAQKNPTAFYLCASSPGLASYEQYFGPGTRLTVT.

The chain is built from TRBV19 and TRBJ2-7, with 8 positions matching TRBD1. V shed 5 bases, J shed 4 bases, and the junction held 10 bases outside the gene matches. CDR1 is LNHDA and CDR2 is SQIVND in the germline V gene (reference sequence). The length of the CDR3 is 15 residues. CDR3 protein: CASSSGTGPLYEQYF. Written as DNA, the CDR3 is TGTGCCAGTAGTTCCGGGACAGGACCCCTTTACGAGCAGTACTTC.

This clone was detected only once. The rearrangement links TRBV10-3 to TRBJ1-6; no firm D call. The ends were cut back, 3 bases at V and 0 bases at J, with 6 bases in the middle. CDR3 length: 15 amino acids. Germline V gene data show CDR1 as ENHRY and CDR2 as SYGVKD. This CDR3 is CAISELRSYNSPLHF. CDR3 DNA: TGTGCCATCAGTGAATTGCGCTCCTATAATTCACCCCTCCACTTT.

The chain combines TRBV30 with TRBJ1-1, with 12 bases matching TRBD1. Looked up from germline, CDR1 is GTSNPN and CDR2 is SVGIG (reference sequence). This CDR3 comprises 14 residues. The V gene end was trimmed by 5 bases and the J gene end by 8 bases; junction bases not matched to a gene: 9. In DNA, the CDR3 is TGTGCCTGGCGACCGGGACAGGGGGCTGGGGAAGCTTTCTTT. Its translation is CAWRPGQGAGEAFF.

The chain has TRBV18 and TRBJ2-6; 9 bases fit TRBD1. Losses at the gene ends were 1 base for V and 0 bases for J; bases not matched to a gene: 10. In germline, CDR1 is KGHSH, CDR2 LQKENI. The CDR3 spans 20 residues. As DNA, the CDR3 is TGTGCCAGCTCACCACTAGTACCGGGACAGGGCTTCTCTGGGGCCAACGTCCTGACTTTC. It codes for CASSPLVPGQGFSGANVLTF.

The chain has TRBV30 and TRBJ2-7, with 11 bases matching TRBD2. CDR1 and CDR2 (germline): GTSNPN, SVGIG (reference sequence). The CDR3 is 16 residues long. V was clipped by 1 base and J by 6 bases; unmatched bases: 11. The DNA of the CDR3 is TGTGCCTGGAGTGCTTACGCACTAGCGGGAGAAGGCGAGCAGTACTTC. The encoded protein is CAWSAYALAGEGEQYF.

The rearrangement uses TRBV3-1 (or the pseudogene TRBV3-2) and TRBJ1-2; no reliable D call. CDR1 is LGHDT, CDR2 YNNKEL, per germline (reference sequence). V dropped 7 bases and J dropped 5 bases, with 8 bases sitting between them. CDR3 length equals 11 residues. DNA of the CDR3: TGTGCCAGCACCGGGGAGTATGGCTACACCTTC. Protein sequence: CASTGEYGYTF.

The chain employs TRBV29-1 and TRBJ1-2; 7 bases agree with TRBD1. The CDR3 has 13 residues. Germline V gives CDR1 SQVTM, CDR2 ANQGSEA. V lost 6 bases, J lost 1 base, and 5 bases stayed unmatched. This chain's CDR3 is CSVAGTDNYGYTF. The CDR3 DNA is TGCAGCGTCGCCGGGACAGATAACTATGGCTACACCTTC.

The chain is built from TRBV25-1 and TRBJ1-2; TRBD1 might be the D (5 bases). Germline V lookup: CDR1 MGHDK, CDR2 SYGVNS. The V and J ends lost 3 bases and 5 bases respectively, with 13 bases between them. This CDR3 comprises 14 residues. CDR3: CASSDPGGIYGYTF. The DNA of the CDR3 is TGTGCCAGCAGTGATCCCGGGGGGATTTATGGCTACACCTTC.

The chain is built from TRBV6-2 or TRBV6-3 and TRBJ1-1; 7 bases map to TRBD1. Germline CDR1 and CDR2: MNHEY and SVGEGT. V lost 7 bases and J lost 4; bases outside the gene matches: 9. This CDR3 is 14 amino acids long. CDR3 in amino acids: CASNPTGRGTEAFF. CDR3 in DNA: TGTGCCAGCAACCCGACAGGGCGAGGCACTGAAGCTTTCTTT.

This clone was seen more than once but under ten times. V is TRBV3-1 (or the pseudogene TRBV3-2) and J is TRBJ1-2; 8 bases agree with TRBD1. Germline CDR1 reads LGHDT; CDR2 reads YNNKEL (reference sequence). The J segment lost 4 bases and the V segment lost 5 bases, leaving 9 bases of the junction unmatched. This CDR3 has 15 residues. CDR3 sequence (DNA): TGTGCCAGCAGCACCCTGGGGACAGGTCTCTATGGCTACACCTTC. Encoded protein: CASSTLGTGLYGYTF.

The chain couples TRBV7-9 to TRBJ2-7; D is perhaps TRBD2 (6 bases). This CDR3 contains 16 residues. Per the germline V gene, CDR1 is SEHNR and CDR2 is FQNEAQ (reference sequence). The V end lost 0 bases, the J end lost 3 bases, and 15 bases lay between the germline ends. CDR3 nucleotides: TGTGCCAGCAGCTTAGCGGGCGGGGTTTTACTCTACGAGCAGTACTTC. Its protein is CASSLAGGVLLYEQYF.

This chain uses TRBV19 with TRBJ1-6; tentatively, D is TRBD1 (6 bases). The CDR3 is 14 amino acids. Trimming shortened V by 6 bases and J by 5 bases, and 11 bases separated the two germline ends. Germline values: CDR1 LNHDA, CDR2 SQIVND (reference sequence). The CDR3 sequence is CASSVDSHNSPLHF. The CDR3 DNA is TGTGCCAGTAGCGTGGACAGCCATAATTCACCCCTCCACTTT.

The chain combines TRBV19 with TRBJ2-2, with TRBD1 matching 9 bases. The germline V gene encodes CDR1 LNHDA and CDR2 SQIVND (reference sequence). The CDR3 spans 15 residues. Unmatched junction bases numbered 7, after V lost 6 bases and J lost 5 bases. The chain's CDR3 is CASRAGDRVTGELFF. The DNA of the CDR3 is TGTGCCAGTAGAGCTGGGGACAGGGTGACCGGGGAGCTGTTTTTT.

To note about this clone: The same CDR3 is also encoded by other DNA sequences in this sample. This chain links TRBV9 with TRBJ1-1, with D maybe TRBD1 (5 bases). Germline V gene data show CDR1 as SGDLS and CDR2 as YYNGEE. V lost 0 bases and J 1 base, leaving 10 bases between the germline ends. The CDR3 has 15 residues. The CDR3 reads CASSVEPGGNTEAFF. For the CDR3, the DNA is TGTGCCAGCAGCGTAGAACCCGGGGGGAACACTGAAGCTTTCTTT.

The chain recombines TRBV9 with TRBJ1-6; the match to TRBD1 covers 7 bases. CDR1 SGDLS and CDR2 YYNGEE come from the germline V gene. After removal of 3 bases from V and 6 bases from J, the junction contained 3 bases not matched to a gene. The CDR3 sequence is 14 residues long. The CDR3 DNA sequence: TGTGCCAGCAGCGCGGGACAGCCTAATTCACCCCTCCACTTT. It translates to CASSAGQPNSPLHF.

CDR3 protein: CASRVRTGNTEAFF. The DNA of the CDR3 is TGTGCCAGCAGAGTTCGGACAGGGAACACTGAAGCTTTCTTT. This rearrangement joins TRBV6-5 to TRBJ1-1, with 7 nucleotides matching TRBD1. The V segment lost 6 bases and the J segment 1 base; nucleotides outside the gene matches: 5. Germline CDR1 and CDR2: MNHEY and SVGAGI. This CDR3 region has 14 residues.

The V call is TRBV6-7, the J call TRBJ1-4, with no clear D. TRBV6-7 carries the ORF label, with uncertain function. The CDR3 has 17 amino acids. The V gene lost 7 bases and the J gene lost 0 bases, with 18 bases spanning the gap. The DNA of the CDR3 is TGTGCCAGCATTCAATCGCGGAATGGCGCAACTAATGAAAAACTGTTTTTT. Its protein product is CASIQSRNGATNEKLFF.

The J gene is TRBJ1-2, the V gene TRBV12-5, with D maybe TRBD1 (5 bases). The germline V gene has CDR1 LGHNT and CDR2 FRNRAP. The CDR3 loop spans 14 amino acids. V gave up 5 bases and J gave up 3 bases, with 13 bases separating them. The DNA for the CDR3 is TGTGCTAGTGGTACTCCCAGGGTGGACTATGGCTACACCTTC. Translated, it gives CASGTPRVDYGYTF.

The CDR3 region is CASTRTQTSTDTQYF. The CDR3 region has the DNA TGTGCCAGCACCCGCACCCAAACTAGCACAGATACGCAGTATTTT. The rearrangement uses TRBV13 and TRBJ2-3, with D unresolved. The length of the CDR3 is 15 residues. CDR1 and CDR2 from the germline V gene are PRHDT and FYEKMQ (reference sequence). V was trimmed by 7 bases and J by 0 bases, leaving 14 bases between them.

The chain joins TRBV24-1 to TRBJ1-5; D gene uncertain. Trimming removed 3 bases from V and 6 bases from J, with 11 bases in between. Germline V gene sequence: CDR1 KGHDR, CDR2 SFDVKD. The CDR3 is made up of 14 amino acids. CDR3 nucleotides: TGTGCCACCAGTGATACGGCGAGCGTTCAGCCCCAGCATTTT. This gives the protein CATSDTASVQPQHF.

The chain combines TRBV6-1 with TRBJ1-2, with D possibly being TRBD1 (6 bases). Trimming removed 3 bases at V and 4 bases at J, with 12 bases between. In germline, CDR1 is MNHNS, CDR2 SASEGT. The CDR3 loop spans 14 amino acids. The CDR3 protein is CASSDLTGLYGYTF. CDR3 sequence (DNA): TGTGCCAGCAGTGACCTGACAGGTCTCTATGGCTACACCTTC.